These 9 T cell receptor beta chains were all obtained from the same sample, sequenced in a study of graft-versus-host responses after intestinal transplantation. These receptors' targets are unknown. Profiling relied on immunoSEQ multiplex PCR, and the TCRdb table lists in-frame clones only, not all of them. Of over 100,000 clones in the sample, 85% to 95% were seen once. The material was unstimulated CD4+ T cells sorted from spleen or lymph node cells, obtained before transplant. The origin of the receptors is a human donor who was the organ donor for an intestinal transplant.

The chain links TRBV6-5 to TRBJ2-7, with 7 nucleotides matching TRBD1. The junction had 7 bases not matched to a gene; V was cut back by 5 bases and J by 3 bases. The CDR3 is 14 residues long. The germline V gene has CDR1 MNHEY and CDR2 SVGAGI. The CDR3 DNA sequence: TGTGCCAGCAGTGAGGCAGGGGGTATCTACGAGCAGTACTTC. Translated, it gives CASSEAGGIYEQYF.

This chain joins TRBV29-1 and TRBJ2-7; 7 bases fit TRBD1. The germline V gene encodes CDR1 SQVTM and CDR2 ANQGSEA. The CDR3 length is 13 residues. The ends lost 2 bases at V and 2 bases at J; junction bases unmatched: 3. In DNA form, the CDR3 reads TGCAGCGTTGAAAGGGACAGTACCTACGAGCAGTACTTC. It translates to CSVERDSTYEQYF.

The chain uses TRBV25-1 and TRBJ2-5, with TRBD1 identical over 8 bases. Germline CDR1 reads MGHDK; CDR2 reads SYGVNS. Trimming at V came to 3 bases and at J to 4 bases, leaving 13 bases not matched to a gene. The CDR3 extends over 17 amino acids. The CDR3 is CASSEGGRGQWGETQYF. The CDR3 coding sequence is TGTGCCAGCAGTGAGGGAGGCAGGGGGCAGTGGGGAGAGACCCAGTACTTC.

This chain joins TRBV11-2 and TRBJ1-4, with no clear D. Germline CDR1 and CDR2: SGHAT and FQNNGV. CDR3 length equals 16 residues. V lost 0 bases to trimming and J lost 3 bases, with 11 bases between them. The CDR3 bases are TGTGCCAGCAGCTTAGATCTCAGTCTGTCTAATGAAAAACTGTTTTTT. Its protein product is CASSLDLSLSNEKLFF.

The gene calls are TRBV5-6 and TRBJ2-3; no clear D. The CDR3 extends over 13 amino acids. V was cut by 4 bases and J by 6 bases, with 12 bases left in between. Germline V CDR1 and CDR2: SGHDT, YYEEEE. CDR3 in amino acids: CASSPFLPDTQYF. As DNA, the CDR3 is TGTGCCAGCAGCCCCTTCCTCCCGGATACGCAGTATTTT.

The chain joins TRBV6-1 to TRBJ2-5; 8 bases agree with TRBD2. CDR1 is MNHNS and CDR2 is SASEGT in the germline V gene. The CDR3 is 14 residues long. Trimming removed 4 bases from V and 5 bases from J; junction bases left unmatched: 6. The chain's CDR3 is CASSVAGISETQYF. For the CDR3, the DNA is TGTGCCAGCAGTGTAGCGGGGATCAGCGAGACCCAGTACTTC.

For the CDR3, the DNA is TGTGCCAGCAGTTATCAGGCGAACACTGAAGCTTTCTTT. Its protein product is CASSYQANTEAFF. The chain uses TRBV6-9 and TRBJ1-1, with D hard to call. The germline V gene has CDR1 MNHGY and CDR2 SVAAGI. Trimming took off 2 bases at V and 1 base at J, with 5 bases between the two ends. The CDR3 covers 13 residues.

The rearrangement links TRBV6-5 to TRBJ2-5; D could derive from TRBD1 or TRBD2 (5 bases each). Germline assignment: CDR1 MNHEY and CDR2 SVGAGI. The CDR3 is 13 amino acids. V was clipped by 5 bases and J by 7 bases, with 14 bases between them. The CDR3 region has the DNA TGTGCCAGCAGTGTGGTGGGGGTTGGGACCCAGTACTTC. It encodes CASSVVGVGTQYF.

A remark on this clone: At one end, the junction sequence differs from germline, possibly due to a read error. The sample has other DNA sequences that encode this CDR3 too. The chain couples TRBV18 to TRBJ2-7, with no clear D. The germline V gene has CDR1 KGHSH and CDR2 LQKENI. CDR3 size: 13 residues. The CDR3 DNA reads as TGTGCCAGCTCCGGGTCAGCCTCCTACGAACAGTACTTC. Protein sequence: CASSGSASYEQYF.